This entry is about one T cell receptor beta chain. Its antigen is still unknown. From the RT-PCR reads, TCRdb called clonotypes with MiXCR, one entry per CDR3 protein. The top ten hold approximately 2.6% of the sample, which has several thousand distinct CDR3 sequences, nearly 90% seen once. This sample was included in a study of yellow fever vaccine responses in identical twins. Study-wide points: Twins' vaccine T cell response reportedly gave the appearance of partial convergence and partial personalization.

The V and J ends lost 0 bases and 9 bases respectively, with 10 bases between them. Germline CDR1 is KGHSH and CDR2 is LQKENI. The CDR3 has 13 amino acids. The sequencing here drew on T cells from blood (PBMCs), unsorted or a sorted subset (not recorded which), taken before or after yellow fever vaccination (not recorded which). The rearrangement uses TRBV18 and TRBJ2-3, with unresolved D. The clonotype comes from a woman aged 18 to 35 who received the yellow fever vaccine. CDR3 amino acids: CASSPPAPWTQYF. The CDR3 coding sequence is TGTGCCAGCTCACCACCTGCACCGTGGACGCAGTATTTT.